These T cell receptor beta chains were read from a single sample in a study of metastatic and nonmetastatic thyroid tumors. TCRdb reanalyzed the PCR reads via MiXCR. The data contain about 92,000 clones, about 15% of them seen just once; the ten biggest clones take up 3.6%. The sequenced sample consisted of blood. The source is a female donor with papillary thyroid cancer or a benign thyroid nodule (not recorded which). Some clones in this sample may be carry-over from other donors' samples. Both conserved end residues are part of each CDR3. The D gene is left open where the match is weak. Clone size is stated in some rows and not others, as once, few, many or a class when expanded.

TRBV18	TRBJ2-2	many	TRBD1	CASSAGTANTGELFF	TGTGCCAGCTCTGCTGGGACAGCGAACACCGGGGAGCTGTTTTTT
TRBV27	TRBJ2-5	many	.	CASSFRGETQYF	TGTGCCAGCAGTTTTCGTGGCGAGACCCAGTACTTC
TRBV7-8	TRBJ1-2	.	.	CASSLHTCYGYTF	TGTGCCAGCAGCTTACATACATGCTATGGCTACACCTTC
TRBV7-2	TRBJ1-1	many	.	CASSFQVRNTEAFF	TGTGCCAGCAGCTTTCAGGTTAGGAACACTGAAGCTTTCTTT
TRBV12-3/TRBV12-4	TRBJ2-1	medium-sized	.	CASSRARGDYNEQFF	TGTGCCAGCAGCCGCGCGCGGGGAGATTACAATGAGCAGTTCTTC
TRBV28	TRBJ1-2	few	TRBD1	CASSRQGVNYGYTF	TGTGCCAGCTCGCGACAGGGGGTAAACTATGGCTACACCTTC
TRBV28	TRBJ1-2	many	.	CASSSLYQGNYGYTF	TGTGCCAGCAGTTCCCTTTATCAGGGGAACTATGGCTACACCTTC
TRBV5-8	TRBJ2-5	many	TRBD1	CASSRGQGLQETQYF	TGTGCCAGCAGCCGGGGACAGGGCCTCCAAGAGACCCAGTACTTC
TRBV7-9	TRBJ2-7	many	.	CASSPGRQPTYERYF	TGTGCCAGCAGCCCTGGGCGACAGCCAACCTACGAGCGGTACTTC
TRBV12-3/TRBV12-4	TRBJ2-5	many	.	CASSLGQWGLKETQYF	TGTGCCAGCAGTTTGGGGCAGTGGGGACTTAAAGAGACCCAGTACTTC
TRBV19	TRBJ1-5	.	.	CASSILVGGPAQPQHF	TGTGCCAGTAGTATATTGGTGGGGGGTCCGGCCCAGCCCCAGCATTTT
TRBV19	TRBJ1-5	.	.	CDSSQVKGAGNQPQHF	TGTGACAGTAGTCAAGTAAAAGGGGCTGGAAATCAGCCCCAGCATTTT
TRBV6-2/TRBV6-3	TRBJ2-7	many	.	CASSLRQGSGSPYEQYF	TGTGCCAGCAGTCTCCGCCAAGGATCAGGGTCACCCTACGAGCAGTACTTC
TRBV19	TRBJ1-3	many	.	CASSISGSDRRHSGNTIYF	TGTGCCAGTAGTATCTCCGGGTCAGACAGGCGACACTCTGGAAACACCATATATTTT
TRBV29-1	TRBJ2-5	.	.	CSVSEDPEETQYF	TGCAGCGTTTCAGAGGACCCCGAAGAGACCCAGTACTTC
TRBV12-3/TRBV12-4	TRBJ1-1	many	.	CASSLGQGSVNTEAFF	TGTGCCAGCAGTTTAGGACAAGGGTCGGTGAACACTGAAGCTTTCTTT
TRBV20-1	TRBJ1-5	many	.	CSASHLSPQPQHF	TGCAGTGCTTCTCACCTCTCACCTCAGCCCCAGCATTTT
TRBV6-1	TRBJ1-2	many	.	CASSPGQSNYGYTF	TGTGCCAGCAGCCCAGGACAGTCTAACTATGGCTACACCTTC
TRBV11-1	TRBJ1-5	.	TRBD1	CSSSQGAGGNQPQHF	TGTTCCAGCAGCCAGGGGGCGGGTGGCAATCAGCCCCAGCATTTT
TRBV28	TRBJ2-4	few	.	CARTPETVPSAKNIQYF	TGTGCCAGAACCCCTGAGACAGTGCCCTCGGCCAAAAACATTCAGTACTTC
TRBV2	TRBJ2-2	many	TRBD2	CASQLRVLGLADGELFF	TGTGCCAGTCAACTGCGAGTCTTAGGCCTAGCGGACGGGGAGCTGTTTTTT
TRBV4-2	TRBJ2-1	.	.	CASSQGTVNEQFF	TGTGCCAGCAGCCAAGGTACAGTGAATGAGCAGTTCTTC
TRBV20-1	TRBJ2-5	.	.	CSASPRGRVETQYF	TGCAGTGCTAGTCCTCGCGGGCGGGTCGAGACCCAGTACTTC
TRBV6-1	TRBJ1-1	.	.	CASADALGDTEAFF	TGTGCCAGTGCAGATGCGTTGGGTGACACTGAAGCTTTCTTT
TRBV4-2	TRBJ1-2	many	.	CASSQDNGRSGYTF	TGTGCCAGCAGCCAAGACAACGGACGGAGCGGCTACACCTTC
TRBV20-1	TRBJ2-2	many	TRBD2	CSARERLAGVTGELFF	TGCAGTGCTAGAGAGAGGCTAGCGGGGGTCACCGGGGAGCTGTTTTTC
TRBV6-1	TRBJ2-5	many	.	CAVKIQGQETQYF	TGTGCCGTCAAAATACAGGGCCAAGAGACCCAGTACTTC
TRBV20-1	TRBJ2-3	many	.	CSWEDSSTDTQYF	TGCAGTTGGGAGGACAGTAGCACAGATACGCAGTATTTT
TRBV6-2/TRBV6-3	TRBJ2-1	many	.	CASIPDRLGKNEQFF	TGTGCCAGCATACCCGACAGGCTGGGAAAAAATGAGCAGTTCTTC